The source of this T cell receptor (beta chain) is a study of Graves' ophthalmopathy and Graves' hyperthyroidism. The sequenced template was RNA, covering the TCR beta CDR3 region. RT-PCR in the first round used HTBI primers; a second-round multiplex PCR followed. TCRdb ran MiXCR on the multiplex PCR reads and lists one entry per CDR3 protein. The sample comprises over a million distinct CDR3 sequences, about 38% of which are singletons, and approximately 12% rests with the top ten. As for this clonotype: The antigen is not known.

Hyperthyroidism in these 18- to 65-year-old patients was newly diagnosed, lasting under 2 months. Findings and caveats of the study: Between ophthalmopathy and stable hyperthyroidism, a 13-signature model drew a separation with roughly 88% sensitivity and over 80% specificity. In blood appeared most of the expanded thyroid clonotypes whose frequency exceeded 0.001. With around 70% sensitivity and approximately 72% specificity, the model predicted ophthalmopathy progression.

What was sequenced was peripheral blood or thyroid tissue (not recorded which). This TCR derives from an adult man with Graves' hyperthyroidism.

The CDR3 region is CSGGRDSPYF. The DNA for the CDR3 is TGCAGCGGTGGAAGGGACAGTCCTTACTTC. The gene calls are TRBV29-1 and TRBJ2-5; TRBD1 matches at 7 bases. In germline, CDR1 is SQVTM, CDR2 ANQGSEA. The CDR3 is made up of 10 amino acids. Trimming removed 7 bases from V and 14 bases from J; junction bases left unmatched: 10. Variable domain in full (rest from reference TRBV29-1 and TRBJ2-5): SAVISQKPSRDICQRGTSLTIQCQVDSQVTMMFWYRQQPGQSLTLIATANQGSEATYESGFVIDKFPISRPNLTFSTLTVSNMSPEDSSIYLCSGGRDSPYFGPGTRLLVL.